A single T cell receptor (beta chain) is shown here with its context. CDR1 SGHRS and CDR2 YFSETQ come from the germline V gene. The V gene end was trimmed by 4 bases and the J gene end by 6 bases; junction bases not matched to a gene: 5. The CDR3 is 14 residues long. Sequencing was performed with immunoSEQ multiplex PCR; in TCRdb, only in-frame clones are kept and a portion is missing. Of some 69,000 clones listed, approximately 90% were seen once; the top ten hold 0.25% to 0.3%. These data belong to a study of OX40 agonist ivuxolimab in advanced cancers. In the study overall: Age averaged around 58 years (range roughly 20 to 90), and 82.7% were male. Previous treatment with anti-PD-1, anti-PD-L1 or anti-CTLA-4 therapy was allowed; less than 45% had received some.

V is TRBV5-1 and J is TRBJ2-1, with TRBD1 matching 9 bases. The sequences come from CD4+ or CD8+ T cells sorted from blood, collected in a trial of the OX40 agonist ivuxolimab. This receptor was identified in an adult with an advanced solid tumor such as melanoma, head and neck, liver or kidney cancer. The CDR3 sequence is CASSQGQGGNEQFF. CDR3 sequence (DNA): TGCGCCAGCAGCCAGGGACAGGGAGGCAATGAGCAGTTCTTC. The variable domain in full, completed from reference TRBV5-1 and TRBJ2-1, reads KAGVTQTPRYLIKTRGQQVTLSCSPISGHRSVSWYQQTPGQGLQFLFEYFSETQRNKGNFPGRFSGRQFSNSRSEMNVSTLELGDSALYLCASSQGQGGNEQFFGPGTRLTVL.